These 16 T cell receptor beta chains share one sample of origin, sequenced in a study of cytomegalovirus exposure and HLA in healthy donors. The study ran its PCR with 60 Vbeta and 13 Jbeta primers. Sequencing was performed with immunoSEQ multiplex PCR; in TCRdb, only in-frame clones are kept and a portion is missing. Of some 250,000 clones in the sample, around 80% were seen once. The sequencing sample was made of PBMCs. The receptors were sampled from a woman in her thirties or forties in good health and CMV-seropositive.

This clone was picked up a small number of times. The chain carries TRBV9 and TRBJ1-1; D is possibly TRBD1 (6 bases). The CDR3 sequence is 14 residues long. Trimming left V 0 bases short and J 7 bases short, with 13 bases between. Germline V gene data show CDR1 as SGDLS and CDR2 as YYNGEE. The CDR3 reads CASSVEGGGGEAFF. Here the CDR3 DNA reads TGTGCCAGCAGCGTAGAGGGGGGGGGCGGTGAAGCTTTCTTT.

J is TRBJ1-1 and V is TRBV5-4; a possible D gene is TRBD1 (6 bases). CDR3 length: 16 residues. Germline CDR1 SGHNT, CDR2 YYREEE (reference sequence). The V gene lost 0 bases and the J gene lost 3 bases, with 15 bases spanning the gap. CDR3 coding DNA: TGTGCCAGCAGCTTGGGTCACAACACAGGGCACACTGAAGCTTTCTTT. Translated: CASSLGHNTGHTEAFF.

The chain employs TRBV10-3 and TRBJ2-7; 9 nucleotides align to TRBD2. CDR1 is ENHRY, CDR2 SYGVKD, per germline. The CDR3 covers 12 residues. V lost 2 bases to trimming and J lost 12 bases; unmatched junction nucleotides: 5. CDR3 in amino acids: CAISEAPGLAYF. In DNA form, the CDR3 reads TGTGCCATCAGTGAGGCACCGGGACTAGCGTACTTC.

The chain combines TRBV5-1 with TRBJ2-3, with 8 bases fitting TRBD2. The CDR3 consists of 15 residues. V shed 1 base, J shed 4 bases, and the junction held 5 bases outside the gene matches. CDR1 is SGHRS and CDR2 is YFSETQ in the germline V gene. CDR3 sequence: CASSLIGRGADTQYF. CDR3 nucleotides: TGCGCCAGCAGCTTGATCGGGAGGGGAGCAGATACGCAGTATTTT. The full variable domain, completed using reference TRBV5-1 and TRBJ2-3, is KAGVTQTPRYLIKTRGQQVTLSCSPISGHRSVSWYQQTPGQGLQFLFEYFSETQRNKGNFPGRFSGRQFSNSRSEMNVSTLELGDSALYLCASSLIGRGADTQYFGPGTRLTVL.

The chain recombines TRBV7-8 with TRBJ1-2; D is possibly TRBD1 (5 bases). Germline values: CDR1 SGHVS, CDR2 FQNEAQ. The CDR3 sequence is 16 residues long. V lost 3 bases and J lost 4, with 18 bases in between. DNA for the CDR3: TGTGCCAGCAGCTTGACCTCCGGGGGGATGATCTATGGCTACACCTTC. This gives the protein CASSLTSGGMIYGYTF. The full variable domain, with the rest looked up from reference TRBV7-8 and TRBJ1-2, is GAGVSQSPRYKVAKRGQDVALRCDPISGHVSLFWYQQALGQGPEFLTYFQNEAQLDKSGLPSDRFFAERPEGSVSTLKIQRTQQEDSAVYLCASSLTSGGMIYGYTFGSGTRLTVV.

This clone was observed a handful of times. V is TRBV2 and J is TRBJ2-1; TRBD1 matches 7 bases. Trimming cost V 3 bases and J 9 bases; bases outside gene matches: 5. The germline CDR1 and CDR2 sequences are SNHLY and FYNNEI. This CDR3 comprises 13 residues. The CDR3 DNA reads as TGTGCCAGCAGTGATGAGGGGGCCGCTGAGCAGTTCTTC. Amino acid sequence: CASSDEGAAEQFF.

The rearrangement links TRBV10-3 to TRBJ1-3, with no clear D. V was shortened by 6 bases and J by 0 bases, with 21 bases between the two germline ends. The CDR3 extends over 18 amino acids. CDR1 is ENHRY and CDR2 is SYGVKD in the germline V gene. This CDR3 is CAISTKGLQLSSGNTIYF. CDR3 in DNA: TGTGCCATCAGCACGAAAGGATTACAGCTTAGCTCTGGAAACACCATATATTTT.

The chain recombines TRBV11-2 with TRBJ1-1, with D possibly being TRBD1 (5 bases). Trimming pared 3 bases from V and 0 bases from J, leaving 14 bases between. The germline V gene encodes CDR1 SGHAT and CDR2 FQNNGV. The CDR3 has 16 residues. The CDR3 nucleotides read TGTGCCAGCAGCTTGGACGCAGGGTTAGTGAACACTGAAGCTTTCTTT. Protein sequence: CASSLDAGLVNTEAFF.

Written as DNA, the CDR3 is TGTGCCAGCAGCTTAGAACTAGCCTCCCAGTACTTC. Amino acids: CASSLELASQYF. V gene TRBV7-8 combines with J gene TRBJ2-7; a weak D match, TRBD2 (6 bases). The V gene's germline CDR1 is SGHVS and CDR2 FQNEAQ. The length of the CDR3 is 12 residues. V shed 1 base and J shed 10 bases, with 11 bases lying between them.

In nucleotides, the CDR3 is TGCAGCACACCCCAGGGGAGAGGATACGAGCAGTACTTC. Translation: CSTPQGRGYEQYF. This chain uses TRBV29-1 with TRBJ2-5, with D possibly TRBD1 on 6 matching bases. The last part of the DNA fits TRBJ2-7 better; the J call may be wrong. Germline V gene lookup returns CDR1 SQVTM and CDR2 ANQGSEA. This CDR3 comprises 13 residues.

The chain employs TRBV7-2 and TRBJ2-5; D possibly corresponds to TRBD2 (6 bases). Germline V gene sequence: CDR1 SGHTA, CDR2 FQGNSA. V lost 1 base and J 6 bases, leaving 12 bases between the germline ends. The CDR3 totals 14 residues. CDR3 in DNA: TGTGCCAGCAGCTTAGGGGGAGGCGGGCAGACCCAGTACTTC. Translated, it gives CASSLGGGGQTQYF.

This clone was counted between two and nine times. The V call is TRBV5-5, the J call TRBJ1-1; D is possibly TRBD1 (5 bases). Per the germline V gene, CDR1 is SGHKS and CDR2 is YYEKEE (reference sequence). The CDR3 totals 14 residues. The V and J ends lost 0 bases and 5 bases respectively, with 11 bases between them. The DNA of the CDR3 is TGTGCCAGCAGCTTGGTTGGAGCAGGGACTGAAGCTTTCTTT. As protein: CASSLVGAGTEAFF. The complete variable domain, with remaining parts taken from reference TRBV5-5 and TRBJ1-1, reads DAGVTQSPTHLIKTRGQQVTLRCSPISGHKSVSWYQQVLGQGPQFIFQYYEKEERGRGNFPDRFSARQFPNYSSELNVNALLLGDSALYLCASSLVGAGTEAFFGQGTRLTVV.

This clone appeared a few times. The rearrangement uses TRBV27 and TRBJ1-2; 11 bases line up with TRBD1. The trim removed 4 bases at V and 4 bases at J, leaving 5 bases unmatched. The germline V gene has CDR1 MNHEY and CDR2 SMNVEV (reference sequence). This CDR3 is built from 15 residues. The CDR3 reads CASSWAGTGGYGYTF. CDR3 in DNA: TGTGCCAGCAGTTGGGCCGGGACAGGGGGCTATGGCTACACCTTC.

The chain joins TRBV7-9 to TRBJ2-7; 7 bases match TRBD1. CDR1 is SEHNR, CDR2 FQNEAQ, per germline (reference sequence). The CDR3 is 14 residues long. The V gene end was trimmed by 5 bases and the J gene end by 0 bases; junction bases not matched to a gene: 4. The CDR3 region has the DNA TGTGCCAGCAGCCCGGACAGGACCTCCTACGAGCAGTACTTC. This gives the protein CASSPDRTSYEQYF. Complete variable domain (other parts from reference TRBV7-9 and TRBJ2-7): DTGVSQNPRHKITKRGQNVTFRCDPISEHNRLYWYRQTLGQGPEFLTYFQNEAQLEKSRLLSDRFSAERPKGSFSTLEIQRTEQGDSAMYLCASSPDRTSYEQYFGPGTRLTVT.

This clone was seen just once. The chain links TRBV4-2 to TRBJ1-2; TRBD1 is a possible D gene (6 bases). Germline loops: CDR1 LGHNA, CDR2 YNFKEQ. V gave up 0 bases and J gave up 3 bases, with 17 bases separating them. The CDR3 sequence is 17 residues long. The DNA for the CDR3 is TGTGCCAGCAGCCAAGAGAACAGGGTTTTATGGGACTATGGCTACACCTTC. This translates into CASSQENRVLWDYGYTF.

The gene calls are TRBV2 and TRBJ1-5; 7 nucleotides align to TRBD1. This CDR3 is 14 amino acids long. The germline V gene has CDR1 SNHLY and CDR2 FYNNEI. Losses at the gene ends were 8 bases for V and 3 bases for J; bases not matched to a gene: 7. The CDR3 spells CASSRQGPNQPQHF. The CDR3 DNA reads TGTGCCAGCTCCCGACAGGGTCCCAATCAGCCCCAGCATTTT.